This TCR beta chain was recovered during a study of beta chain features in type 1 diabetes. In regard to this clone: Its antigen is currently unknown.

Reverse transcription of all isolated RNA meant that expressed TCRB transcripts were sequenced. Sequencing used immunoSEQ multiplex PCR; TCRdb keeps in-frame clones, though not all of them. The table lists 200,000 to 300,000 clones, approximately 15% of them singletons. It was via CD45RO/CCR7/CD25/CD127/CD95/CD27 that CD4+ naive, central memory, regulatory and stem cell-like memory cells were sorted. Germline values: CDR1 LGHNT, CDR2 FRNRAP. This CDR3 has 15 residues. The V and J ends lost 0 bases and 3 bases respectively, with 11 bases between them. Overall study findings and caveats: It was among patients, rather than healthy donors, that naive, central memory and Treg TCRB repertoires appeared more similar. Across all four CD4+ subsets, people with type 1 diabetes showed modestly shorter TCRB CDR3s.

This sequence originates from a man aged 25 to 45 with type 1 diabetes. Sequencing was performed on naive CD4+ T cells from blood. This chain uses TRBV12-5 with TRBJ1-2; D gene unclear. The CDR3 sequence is CASGLVTGVDYGYTF. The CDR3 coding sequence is TGTGCTAGTGGTTTGGTAACTGGTGTCGACTATGGCTACACCTTC.